This is a list of T cell receptor beta chains from one sample in a study of cytomegalovirus exposure and HLA in healthy donors. The method was immunoSEQ multiplex PCR; TCRdb's version includes in-frame clones alone and lacks a portion of them. This repertoire shows some 170,000 clones, under 80% found once; its top ten account for about 2.5%. The source material was PBMCs. These receptors originate from a human donor in good health. The CDR3 runs from the conserved cysteine through the conserved F or W. D genes are given only for firm matches. The listing skips clone size in some rows; elsewhere it reads once, few, many or a size class.

v_gene	abundance	len	j_gene	d_gene	CDR3nt	CDR3aa
TRBV27	-	16	TRBJ2-3	-	TGTGCCAGCAGTTTGGCCCGAGGGAAGGGCACAGATACGCAGTATTTT	CASSLARGKGTDTQYF
TRBV9	-	15	TRBJ1-4	TRBD1	TGTGCCAGCAGCGTAGGTGGCAGGGGGAATGAAAAACTGTTTTTT	CASSVGGRGNEKLFF
TRBV15	-	17	TRBJ2-2	TRBD2	TGTGCCACCAGCAGGCATTTTAGCGGGGGGGCCGCCGGGGAGCTGTTTTTT	CATSRHFSGGAAGELFF
TRBV7-6	once	14	TRBJ1-2	TRBD1	TGTGCCAGCAGCCTGTTACAGGGGGACTATGGCTACACCTTC	CASSLLQGDYGYTF
TRBV19	-	16	TRBJ2-7	TRBD2	TGTGCCAGTAGTCCCGGGGGGGGAAGGATCCACTACGAGCAGTACTTC	CASSPGGGRIHYEQYF
TRBV7-2	-	16	TRBJ2-7	-	TGTGCCAGCAGCTTAGCTAGCGGCCGGGTGAGCTACGAGCAGTACTTC	CASSLASGRVSYEQYF
TRBV7-9	-	16	TRBJ1-3	-	TGTGCCAGCAGCGACCCGACAGGCCTCTCTGGAAACACCATATATTTT	CASSDPTGLSGNTIYF
TRBV5-6	-	18	TRBJ1-4	TRBD1	TGTGCCAGCAGCTTGGATGGGACAGGGAAAATTGAAGACGAAAAACTGTTTTTT	CASSLDGTGKIEDEKLFF
TRBV13	once	16	TRBJ2-2	TRBD2	TGTGCCAGCGCCAAACCGGGACTAGCGCTCGGAGGGGAGCTGTTTTTT	CASAKPGLALGGELFF
TRBV7-3	-	15	TRBJ1-1	TRBD1	TGTGCCAGCAGCTCTGGACAGGGTGGGAACACTGAAGCTTTCTTT	CASSSGQGGNTEAFF
TRBV11-3	-	13	TRBJ1-2	-	TGTGCCAGCAGCTTAGAACAGGGATGTGGCTACACCTTC	CASSLEQGCGYTF
TRBV19	few	14	TRBJ2-7	TRBD2	TGTGCCAGTAGTAGCGGGGGGAGCTCCTACGAGCAGTACTTC	CASSSGGSSYEQYF
TRBV4-1	-	16	TRBJ2-3	-	TGCGCCAGCAGCCAAGAGGGCGGGGCGAGCACAGATACGCAGTATTTT	CASSQEGGASTDTQYF
TRBV2	-	17	TRBJ1-5	TRBD1	TGTGCCAGCAGTGCGGGAACAGGGGAATGGGGCAATCAGCCCCAGCATTTT	CASSAGTGEWGNQPQHF
TRBV27	-	16	TRBJ1-1	-	TGTGCCAGCAGTCCCCCCCGGACAGTGGGGAACACTGAAGCTTTCTTT	CASSPPRTVGNTEAFF
TRBV27	once	17	TRBJ2-3	TRBD1	TGTGCCAGCAGAAGCCCCGGACAGGGGCCGCCGGGAAATACGCAGTATTTT	CASRSPGQGPPGNTQYF